The clone carrying this T cell receptor beta chain was observed a few times. Its matching antigen is unknown. This specimen comes from a study of human versus mouse CDR3 diversity and MHC coevolution. Looked up from germline, CDR1 is SGHRS and CDR2 is YFSETQ. V lost 0 bases and J 4 bases, leaving 5 bases between the germline ends. CDR3 size: 13 residues. The assay was immunoSEQ multiplex PCR, and TCRdb's table has in-frame clones only and misses some. This sample has about 83,000 clones; 85% to 95% occur once, and the top ten carry around 0.15%. Study-wide results and limits: Among all groups, most of the three human donors showed least clonal inequality. Mice had fewer CDR3 deletions and insertions than humans on average. Humans had the largest estimated TCR beta repertoire, about 1.6 million clonotypes.

This clonotype was sampled from a person aged 30 to 70 in good health. Sample: naive CD4+ T cells from blood. Stated subset: CD45RO-negative CD62L-positive naive CD4 T cells. V gene TRBV5-1 combines with J gene TRBJ1-3, with D perhaps TRBD1 (5 bases). For the CDR3, the DNA is TGCGCCAGCAGCTTGGGGACAGGAAACACCATATATTTT. It specifies CASSLGTGNTIYF.